The next 19 T cell receptor beta chains were all read from a single sample in a study of neoadjuvant anti-PD-1 for oral cavity cancer. TCRdb's copy holds only in-frame clones and misses some; the assay was immunoSEQ multiplex PCR. Among over 10,000 clones, more than 60% were seen once, and the ten largest hold around 2.2%. The input for sequencing was PBMCs, taken before nivolumab (anti-PD-1) treatment. The receptors shown here come from a person between 40 and 85 years old with oral cavity squamous cell carcinoma.

The chain combines TRBV7-6 with TRBJ1-5; no clear D gene. This CDR3 region has 14 residues. Germline assignment: CDR1 SGHVS and CDR2 FNYEAQ. V was trimmed by 1 base and J by 4 bases, leaving 8 bases between them. DNA of the CDR3: TGTGCCAGCAGCTTAGGCCTGGGAAATCAGCCCCAGCATTTT. It codes for CASSLGLGNQPQHF.

This chain joins TRBV19 and TRBJ1-1; D is perhaps TRBD1 (6 bases). V lost 11 bases and J lost 3, with 16 bases in between. Germline lookup yields CDR1 LNHDA and CDR2 SQIVND (reference sequence). The CDR3 consists of 13 residues. The CDR3 protein is CASSAGADTEAFF. Written as DNA, the CDR3 is TGTGCCTCCTCTGCAGGGGCGGACACTGAAGCTTTCTTT.

The chain recombines TRBV6-6 with TRBJ1-3; tentative D call: TRBD1 (5 bases). The length of the CDR3 is 14 residues. Germline CDR1 and CDR2: MNHNY and SVGAGI (reference sequence). The V gene lost 5 bases and the J gene lost 0 bases, with 8 bases spanning the gap. The CDR3 loop reads CASSGANSGNTIYF. The CDR3 DNA follows: TGTGCCAGCAGTGGGGCTAACTCTGGAAACACCATATATTTT.

The gene calls are TRBV5-1 and TRBJ2-7; tentatively, D is TRBD2 (6 bases). CDR1 SGHRS and CDR2 YFSETQ come from the germline V gene. Trimming cost V 1 base and J 0 bases, with 20 bases left between them. The CDR3 is made up of 18 amino acids. The CDR3 region has the DNA TGCGCCAGCAGCTTGAGGGCCGGGCGGGGTCAGATCTCCTACGAGCAGTACTTC. As protein: CASSLRAGRGQISYEQYF.

Remarks on this clone: Different DNA sequences within this sample yield the same CDR3. The chain joins TRBV10-3 to TRBJ1-2; 7 nucleotides align to TRBD1. The CDR3 sequence is 14 residues long. After removal of 4 bases from V and 11 bases from J, the junction contained 13 bases not matched to a gene. Germline CDR1 reads ENHRY; CDR2 reads SYGVKD. The CDR3 loop is CAISGGQKYAGYTF. In nucleotides, the CDR3 is TGTGCCATCAGTGGGGGACAGAAATATGCTGGTTACACCTTC.

Only one count was recorded for this clone. The chain employs TRBV5-6 and TRBJ2-5, with 9 positions matching TRBD2. The germline gives CDR1 SGHDT, CDR2 YYEEEE. The CDR3 length is 14 residues. V trimming: 0 bases; J trimming: 4 bases; junction bases outside the gene matches: 1. The CDR3 is CASSLELAGETQYF. CDR3 DNA sequence: TGTGCCAGCAGCTTGGAACTAGCGGGAGAGACCCAGTACTTC.

There are a few counts of this clone. The rearrangement links TRBV6-6 to TRBJ2-1; D gene ambiguous. Trimming removed 5 bases from V and 7 bases from J, with 6 bases in between. Germline assignment: CDR1 MNHNY and CDR2 SVGAGI (reference sequence). CDR3 length: 11 residues. The CDR3 nucleotides read TGTGCCAGCAGTCAAGGTAATGAGCAGTTCTTC. Residues: CASSQGNEQFF.

This sequence joins TRBV5-1 and TRBJ2-7; maybe TRBD1 (5 bases). V was pared by 5 bases and J by 7 bases, with 25 bases between. CDR1 and CDR2 from the germline V gene are SGHRS and YFSETQ. CDR3 length equals 16 residues. CDR3 DNA: TGCGCCAGCAGGAGAGCCCCGACAGACTCCTCGCTGGAGCAGTACTTC. Translated: CASRRAPTDSSLEQYF.

The rearrangement links TRBV7-3 to TRBJ2-1, with 12 bases matching TRBD2. Looked up from germline, CDR1 is SGHTA and CDR2 is FQGTGA. The J segment lost 10 bases and the V segment lost 5 bases, leaving 6 bases of the junction unmatched. The CDR3 loop spans 14 amino acids. CDR3 in amino acids: CASSLLAGGGEQFF. CDR3 nucleotides: TGTGCCAGCAGCCTCCTAGCGGGAGGGGGGGAGCAGTTCTTC.

The genes are TRBV27 and TRBJ1-2; 9 bases align to TRBD1. V dropped 6 bases and J dropped 7; count of bases not matched to a gene: 6. The CDR3 sequence is 13 residues long. The germline gives CDR1 MNHEY, CDR2 SMNVEV (reference sequence). CDR3 coding DNA: TGTGCCAGCAGGGTACAGGGGGCTCTTGGCTACACCTTC. Translation: CASRVQGALGYTF.

The J gene is TRBJ2-1, the V gene TRBV5-1; 8 bases fit TRBD1. The CDR3 spans 17 residues. Losses at the gene ends were 5 bases for V and 4 bases for J; bases not matched to a gene: 14. Germline V gene lookup returns CDR1 SGHRS and CDR2 YFSETQ. The DNA for the CDR3 is TGCGCCAGCAGAACGGAACCGGGACAGGACCTATACAATGAGCAGTTCTTC. Its translation: CASRTEPGQDLYNEQFF. Full variable domain (missing parts from reference TRBV5-1 and TRBJ2-1): KAGVTQTPRYLIKTRGQQVTLSCSPISGHRSVSWYQQTPGQGLQFLFEYFSETQRNKGNFPGRFSGRQFSNSRSEMNVSTLELGDSALYLCASRTEPGQDLYNEQFFGPGTRLTVL.

This clone was found a few times. As DNA, the CDR3 is TGCACCAGCAGCCACTTCGACAGGGTGTACAATCAGCCCCAGCATTTT. Translation gives CTSSHFDRVYNQPQHF. The chain employs TRBV1 and TRBJ1-5; TRBD1, the table's D call, was not compared with the DNA. TRBV1 is termed a pseudogene. The CDR3 has 16 amino acids.

The chain combines TRBV13 with TRBJ2-1, with TRBD1 as a possible D gene (6 bases). Germline V gene sequence: CDR1 PRHDT, CDR2 FYEKMQ (reference sequence). Trimming pared 2 bases from V and 4 bases from J, leaving 15 bases between. The CDR3 runs to 16 residues. CDR3 coding DNA: TGTGCCAGCAGCTTAAATCCGTGGGGGACATACAATGAGCAGTTCTTC. Its protein is CASSLNPWGTYNEQFF. Complete variable domain (other parts from reference TRBV13 and TRBJ2-1): AAGVIQSPRHLIKEKRETATLKCYPIPRHDTVYWYQQGPGQDPQFLISFYEKMQSDKGSIPDRFSAQQFSDYHSELNMSSLELGDSALYFCASSLNPWGTYNEQFFGPGTRLTVL.

This chain joins TRBV7-2 and TRBJ2-7; 10 positions agree with TRBD2. The CDR3 consists of 17 residues. V trimming: 3 bases; J trimming: 0 bases; junction bases outside the gene matches: 8. The V gene's germline CDR1 is SGHTA and CDR2 FQGNSA. CDR3 in amino acids: CASSFLTSGTISYEQYF. The CDR3 nucleotides read TGTGCCAGCAGCTTCTTAACTAGCGGGACCATCTCCTACGAGCAGTACTTC.

V is TRBV10-3 and J is TRBJ2-7; 9 bases match TRBD2. Losses at the gene ends were 3 bases for V and 4 bases for J; bases not matched to a gene: 10. This CDR3 is built from 16 residues. The germline V gene encodes CDR1 ENHRY and CDR2 SYGVKD. The CDR3 DNA sequence: TGTGCCATCAGTGAAATACCGGGACTAGCTGAGTACGAGCAGTACTTC. This translates into CAISEIPGLAEYEQYF.

The chain is built from TRBV5-1 and TRBJ2-1; 8 bases align to TRBD1. This CDR3 comprises 21 residues. J gave up 3 bases and V 4 bases, and 24 bases lay outside the gene matches. CDR1 is SGHRS, CDR2 YFSETQ, per germline. CDR3 residues: CASSNKGHEGGTGRNYNEQFF. CDR3 nucleotide sequence: TGCGCCAGCAGCAACAAAGGCCATGAGGGCGGGACAGGACGCAACTACAATGAGCAGTTCTTC.

This clone was counted a few times. The rearrangement joins TRBV9 to TRBJ1-1, with unresolved D. This CDR3 is 15 amino acids long. V lost 1 base, J lost 0 bases, and 10 bases lay in between. Germline V lookup: CDR1 SGDLS, CDR2 YYNGEE. The CDR3 loop is CASSVSPDMNTEAFF. As DNA, the CDR3 is TGTGCCAGCAGCGTATCACCAGACATGAACACTGAAGCTTTCTTT.

This clone was detected only a few times. The J gene is TRBJ2-4, the V gene TRBV5-1; 7 bases map to TRBD2. The germline V gene encodes CDR1 SGHRS and CDR2 YFSETQ. The V and J ends lost 4 bases and 7 bases, in that order; junction bases with no gene match: 8. The CDR3 contains 14 residues. The CDR3 coding sequence is TGCGCCAGCAGCCCTGAGCAGGGAGGGAACATTCAGTACTTC. It yields the protein CASSPEQGGNIQYF. Supplemented by reference TRBV5-1 and TRBJ2-4, the full variable domain reads KAGVTQTPRYLIKTRGQQVTLSCSPISGHRSVSWYQQTPGQGLQFLFEYFSETQRNKGNFPGRFSGRQFSNSRSEMNVSTLELGDSALYLCASSPEQGGNIQYFGAGTRLSVL.

The V and J genes are TRBV7-6 and TRBJ2-3; D unclear. Germline CDR1 and CDR2: SGHVS and FNYEAQ. V was clipped by 2 bases and J by 6 bases, with 6 bases between them. The length of the CDR3 is 12 residues. The CDR3 bases are TGTGCCAGCAGCTTATTGACGGATACGCAGTATTTT. This translates into CASSLLTDTQYF.